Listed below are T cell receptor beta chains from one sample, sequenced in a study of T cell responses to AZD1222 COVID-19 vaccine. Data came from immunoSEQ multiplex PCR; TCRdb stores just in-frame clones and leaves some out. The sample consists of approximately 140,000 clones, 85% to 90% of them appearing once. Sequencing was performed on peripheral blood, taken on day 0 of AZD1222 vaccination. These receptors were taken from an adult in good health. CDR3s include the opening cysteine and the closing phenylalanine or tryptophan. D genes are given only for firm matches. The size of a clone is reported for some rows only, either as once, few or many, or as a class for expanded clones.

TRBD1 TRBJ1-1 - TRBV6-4 TGTGCCAGCAGTCCCGGACAGGAGAACACTGAAGCTTTCTTT CASSPGQENTEAFF
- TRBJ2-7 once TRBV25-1 TGTGCCAGCAGTTCGGGACTCAGCTCCTACGAGCAGTACTTC CASSSGLSSYEQYF
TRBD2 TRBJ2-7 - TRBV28 TGTGCCAGCAGTTTACCCCTAGCGGGAGGGAACTACGAGCAGTACTTC CASSLPLAGGNYEQYF
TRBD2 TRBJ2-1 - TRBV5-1 TGCGCCAGCAGCTCCTGGACTAGCGGGTCCCGAGCGGGTTACAATGAGCAGTTCTTC CASSSWTSGSRAGYNEQFF
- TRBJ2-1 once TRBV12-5 TGTGCTAGTGGTCTAGCCCACACCACGGATGAGCAGTTCTTC CASGLAHTTDEQFF
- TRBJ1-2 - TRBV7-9 TGTGCCAGCAGCTTAGCGCTAACGGGCGTCCACTTGGATGGCTACACCTTC CASSLALTGVHLDGYTF
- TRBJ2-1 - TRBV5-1 TGCGCCAGCAGCTCGCCAGGGGTCTCCTACAATGAGCAGTTCTTC CASSSPGVSYNEQFF
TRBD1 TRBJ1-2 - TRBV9 TGTGCCAGCAGTCTGCGGGGACAGAACTATGGCTACACCTTC CASSLRGQNYGYTF
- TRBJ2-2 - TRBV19 TGTGCCGGATCACTGGACTCTAACACCGGGGAGCTGTTTTTT CAGSLDSNTGELFF
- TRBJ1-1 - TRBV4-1 TGCGCCAGCAGCCACGCAAGGGGGGACACTGAAGCTTTCTTT CASSHARGDTEAFF
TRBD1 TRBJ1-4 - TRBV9 TGTGCCAGCAGCGCCCGACAGGGAGGGATGAATGAAAAACTGTTTTTT CASSARQGGMNEKLFF
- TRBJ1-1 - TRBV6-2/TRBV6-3 TGTGCCAGCAGTAGTCAGGGGACCTCGAACACTGAAGCTTTCTTT CASSSQGTSNTEAFF
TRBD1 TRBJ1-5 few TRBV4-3 TGCGCCAGCAGCCAAGATTTGATCCAGGGGGGCCAGCCCCAGCATTTT CASSQDLIQGGQPQHF
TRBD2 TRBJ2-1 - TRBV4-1 TGCGCCAGCAGCCAAGGCCTACTAGCGGAAGTCTACAATGAGCAGTTCTTC CASSQGLLAEVYNEQFF
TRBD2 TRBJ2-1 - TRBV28 TGTGCCAGCAGTCATATCTCTGGGGGACTAGCGGGGTTCAATGAGCAGTTCTTC CASSHISGGLAGFNEQFF
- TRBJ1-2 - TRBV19 TGTGCCAGTAGTAGGCCAAGTGAAAACTATGGCTACACCTTC CASSRPSENYGYTF
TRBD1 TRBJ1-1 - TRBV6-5 TGTGCCAGCAGGTATACAGGGGGCACTGAAGCTTTCTTT CASRYTGGTEAFF
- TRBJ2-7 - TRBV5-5 TGTGCCAGCAGCTTGGATACAAGGTACAACTACGAGCAGTACTTC CASSLDTRYNYEQYF
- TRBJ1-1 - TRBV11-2 TGTGCCACGACCCGGGTGGATCGGGCTGAAGCTTTCTTT CATTRVDRAEAFF
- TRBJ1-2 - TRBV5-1 TGCGCCAGCAGCTTGGAGTCCCAGAGGATAGGCTACACCTTC CASSLESQRIGYTF
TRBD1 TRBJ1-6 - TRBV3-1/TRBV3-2 TGTGCCAGCAGCCAAGATCAGGGGGGGAGGTCACCCCTCCACTTT CASSQDQGGRSPLHF
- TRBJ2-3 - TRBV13 TGTGCCAGCAGCTCCGCCGGAGATACGCAGTATTTT CASSSAGDTQYF
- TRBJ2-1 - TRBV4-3 TGCGCCAGCAGCCAAGATTCCAGTGGCAATGAGCAGTTCTTC CASSQDSSGNEQFF
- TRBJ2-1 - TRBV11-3 TGTGCCAGCAGCTTCCAAGACCTGAATGAGCAGTTCTTC CASSFQDLNEQFF
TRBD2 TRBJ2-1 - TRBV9 TGTGCCAGCAGCGTCGGCCCGGGGGGTCCCTACAATGAGCAGTTCTTC CASSVGPGGPYNEQFF
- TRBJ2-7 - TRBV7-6 TGTGCCAGCAGCTTAGTCGCTTTCCGGGACCCAACCTACGAGCAGTACTTC CASSLVAFRDPTYEQYF
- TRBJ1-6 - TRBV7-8 TGTGCCAGCAGCTTAGCTGGTCCATATAATTCACCCCTCCACTTT CASSLAGPYNSPLHF
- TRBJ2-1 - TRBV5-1 TGCGCCAGCAGCTCCCAATTCCGGCTCGCGGGCTCCTACAATGAGCAGTTCTTC CASSSQFRLAGSYNEQFF
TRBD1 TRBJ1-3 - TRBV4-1 TGCGCCAGCAGCCAAGTAATCCACCGGGACAGAACATTGAGCTCTGGAAACACCATATATTTT CASSQVIHRDRTLSSGNTIYF
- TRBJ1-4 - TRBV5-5 TGTGCCAGCAGCTTGAGGGGGTTTGAAAAACTGTTTTTT CASSLRGFEKLFF